This T cell receptor (beta chain) is drawn from a study of blood T cell repertoires in COVID-19. CDR3 size: 14 residues. After removal of 4 bases from V and 4 bases from J, the junction contained 4 bases not matched to a gene. Germline-derived CDR1 and CDR2 are KGHDR and SFDVKD. Some clones are missing from TCRdb's copy, which holds only in-frame ones; the method was immunoSEQ multiplex PCR. The data contain a few hundred thousand clones, more than 80% of them singletons. The chain uses TRBV24-1 and TRBJ2-5, with 8 bases lining up with TRBD1. The sequence was obtained from a woman aged 25 to 39 with COVID-19, enrolled during active disease. Sample: peripheral blood. Here the CDR3 DNA reads TGTGCCACCAGTGACCCAGGGGGCAGAGAGACCCAGTACTTC. It is translated as CATSDPGGRETQYF.